Presented here are 2 T cell receptor beta chains from one specimen sequenced in a study of radiotherapy plus CTLA-4 blockade in lung cancer. Measured with immunoSEQ multiplex PCR; TCRdb has only the in-frame clones, and not every one. The table has some 77,000 clones, 86% seen once. This material consisted of peripheral blood, taken from a patient treated with radiotherapy plus ipilimumab. These receptors came from a human donor with non-small cell lung cancer who had a partial response to radiotherapy plus ipilimumab.

This clone showed up just once. The V and J genes are TRBV19 and TRBJ1-5; 12 bases are shared with TRBD1. From germline, CDR1 is LNHDA and CDR2 SQIVND (reference sequence). After removal of 6 bases from V and 2 bases from J, the junction contained 8 bases not matched to a gene. CDR3 length: 17 amino acids. The CDR3 is CASRGQGAGVGNQPQHF. In nucleotides, the CDR3 is TGTGCCAGTAGGGGACAGGGGGCCGGGGTCGGCAATCAGCCCCAGCATTTT.

The rearrangement links TRBV28 to TRBJ1-1; 9 bases are a match to TRBD1. In germline, CDR1 is MDHEN, CDR2 SYDVKM. The ends lost 6 bases at V and 11 bases at J; junction bases unmatched: 10. The CDR3 is made up of 13 amino acids. CDR3: CASSFGQGIQAFF. The CDR3 DNA follows: TGTGCCAGCAGCTTCGGACAGGGGATCCAGGCTTTCTTT.